This T cell receptor (beta chain) was identified during a study of T cell repertoires in cytomegalovirus infection (dated by TCRdb to between 2018 and 2020). About the full investigation: Recently identified HLA-C-restricted CMV epitopes, whose presentation resists viral immunomodulation, were targeted by peptide stimulations together with well-studied HLA-B-restricted epitopes. Donor HLA type was relevant to the analysis, because carriage of CMV infection together with the matching HLA type was indicated by public TCR beta signatures. General study outcomes and caveats: In both this cohort and an independent cohort of 300 to 450 donors, the cumulative frequency of public TCR beta family members distinguished carriers of CMV infection plus the relevant HLA type. The ex vivo response was dominated by HLA-C-restricted CMV-specific TCR beta clonotypes, which also provided the single most frequent clonotype in two of eight donors.

Sequencing used an Illumina HiSeq 1500. The raw public data were reprocessed by TCRdb itself: fastp quality trimming at Q25, MiXCR clonotype calling, in-frame beta chains only. Every distinct CDR3 protein forms one entry, paired with its most common genes and DNA. Across this sample there are some 940,000 distinct CDR3 sequences, with around 32% seen only once. Around an eighth of the sample comes from the top ten. Regarding this clonotype: Which antigen it targets is not known. The record has no base qualities; no much larger clone is one base away.

This specimen's treatment or condition label, per the study, means: in vitro stimulation with specific CMV peptide epitopes to enrich CMV-specific T cells. Here V drops 3 bases and J drops 6 bases, and the junction holds 5 bases not matched to any gene. Looking up the germline V gene (reference sequence) yields CDR1 LNHNV and CDR2 YYDKDF. There are 14 amino acids in the CDR3, from cysteine to phenylalanine inclusive. The DNA shown is the 42-base CDR3, in frame from base 1. The sequence is built from TRBV15 and TRBJ2-7, with 10 bases in between that match TRBD1. The sequences come from cultured CD8+ T cells from PBMCs, collected from culture after CMV antigen stimulation. The sequence was obtained from a human donor in good health (CMV status not recorded). Some clones in this sample may be carry-over from other donors' samples. In nucleotides, the sequence is TGTGCCACCAGCAGGGAGGGACAGGGGCCCGAGCAGTACTTC. Translated, it reads CATSREGQGPEQYF.